This is a list of T cell receptor beta chains from one sample in a study of cytomegalovirus exposure and HLA in healthy donors. Some clones are missing from TCRdb's copy, which holds only in-frame ones; the method was immunoSEQ multiplex PCR. The clone table shows roughly 41,000 clones, with the ten largest holding under 1.3%. The sample taken for sequencing was PBMCs. The receptor source for this set is a woman in her thirties or forties in good health and CMV-seronegative. Each CDR3 is given with its conserved first and last residue. Fields, in order: CDR3 length, V gene, D gene, J gene, CDR3 DNA, CDR3 protein. D genes are given only for firm matches.

cdr3_length: 16; v_call: TRBV19; d_call: NA; j_call: TRBJ1-5; cdr3_nt: TGTGCCAGTAGAAATGCGCAGGGGAAAGGCAATCAGCCCCAGCATTTT; cdr3_aa: CASRNAQGKGNQPQHF
cdr3_length: 15; v_call: TRBV27; d_call: TRBD1; j_call: TRBJ2-7; cdr3_nt: TGTGCCAGCAATCCGCTCCGGGACAGGGTAGGCGAGCAGTACTTC; cdr3_aa: CASNPLRDRVGEQYF
cdr3_length: 15; v_call: TRBV29-1; d_call: TRBD1; j_call: TRBJ1-1; cdr3_nt: TGCAGCGTTGCACCGGGACAGGGAATGAACACTGAAGCTTTCTTT; cdr3_aa: CSVAPGQGMNTEAFF
cdr3_length: 11; v_call: TRBV9; d_call: TRBD2; j_call: TRBJ2-1; cdr3_nt: TGTGCCAGCTCGACGGGGGGTGAGCAGTTCTTC; cdr3_aa: CASSTGGEQFF
cdr3_length: 14; v_call: TRBV4-3; d_call: TRBD1; j_call: TRBJ2-7; cdr3_nt: TGCGCCAGCAGCCTCCGGGACAGGGGTGCCGAGCAGTACTTC; cdr3_aa: CASSLRDRGAEQYF
cdr3_length: 14; v_call: TRBV19; d_call: NA; j_call: TRBJ2-1; cdr3_nt: TGTGCCAGTAGTCCTCCCGGAGGGTACAATGAGCAGTTCTTC; cdr3_aa: CASSPPGGYNEQFF
cdr3_length: 19; v_call: TRBV15; d_call: NA; j_call: TRBJ1-1; cdr3_nt: TGTGCCACCAGCAGAAACGCTTACCAGATGGTCACAGGGAACACTGAAGCTTTCTTT; cdr3_aa: CATSRNAYQMVTGNTEAFF
cdr3_length: 16; v_call: TRBV5-1; d_call: TRBD1; j_call: TRBJ2-5; cdr3_nt: TGCGCCAGCAGCCCTACCGGGACAGGGTCGTCAGAGACCCAGTACTTC; cdr3_aa: CASSPTGTGSSETQYF
cdr3_length: 12; v_call: TRBV28; d_call: NA; j_call: TRBJ1-5; cdr3_nt: TGTGCCAGCAGTCCCCCACAGGAGCCCCAGCATTTT; cdr3_aa: CASSPPQEPQHF
cdr3_length: 14; v_call: TRBV2; d_call: NA; j_call: TRBJ1-2; cdr3_nt: TGTGCCAGCACGCCCAGGTTAGCTAACTATGGCTACACCTTC; cdr3_aa: CASTPRLANYGYTF
cdr3_length: 14; v_call: TRBV6-1; d_call: NA; j_call: TRBJ1-5; cdr3_nt: TGTGCCAGCAGTGAACTCGGGGGTAGTCAGCCCCAGCATTTT; cdr3_aa: CASSELGGSQPQHF
cdr3_length: 13; v_call: TRBV28; d_call: NA; j_call: TRBJ2-2; cdr3_nt: TGTGCCAGCAGAGACAGATACACCGGGGAGCTGTTTTTT; cdr3_aa: CASRDRYTGELFF
cdr3_length: 17; v_call: TRBV7-2; d_call: TRBD2; j_call: TRBJ2-7; cdr3_nt: TGTGCCAGCAGCCCGTGGCCTAGCGGGAGGGCCTCTCACGAGCAGTACTTC; cdr3_aa: CASSPWPSGRASHEQYF
cdr3_length: 15; v_call: TRBV4-1; d_call: TRBD2; j_call: TRBJ2-1; cdr3_nt: TGCGCCAGCAGCTATTCACTAGCGGGAAACAATGAGCAGTTCTTC; cdr3_aa: CASSYSLAGNNEQFF
cdr3_length: 16; v_call: TRBV5-4; d_call: TRBD2; j_call: TRBJ2-7; cdr3_nt: TGTGCCAGCAGCCCGGGGACTAGCGGTCTCCTCTACGAGCAGTACTTC; cdr3_aa: CASSPGTSGLLYEQYF
cdr3_length: 15; v_call: TRBV19; d_call: TRBD2; j_call: TRBJ2-7; cdr3_nt: TGTGCCAGTAGTACCACCGGGACTAGTTTCATCGAGCAGTACTTC; cdr3_aa: CASSTTGTSFIEQYF